This TCR beta chain was sequenced during a study of spatial heterogeneity in lung cancer. Study summary: Researchers sequenced follow-up PBMC samples if they had them, and these came a median of approximately 2 years after resection. For the average unique TCR and UMI combination, more than eight occurrences appeared in raw reads.

TCRdb independently ran MiXCR on the 5' RACE reads; one entry per CDR3 protein. Counted here are about 43,000 distinct CDR3 sequences, approximately 22% occurring once; the ten biggest clones make up under 8.5%. Time point specified: blood at routine non-recurrence follow-up after resection. Sample: PBMCs, taken at follow-up. This TCR was recovered from a female donor with early-stage non-small cell lung cancer.

The CDR3 DNA reads TGCAGTGCTAGACTGGGCCTTCGACAGCCCCAGCATTTT. Its protein product is CSARLGLRQPQHF. The chain recombines TRBV20-1 with TRBJ1-5; no definite D call. The V and J ends lost 2 bases and 7 bases respectively, with 12 bases between them. Germline V lookup: CDR1 DFQATT, CDR2 SNEGSKA (reference sequence). This CDR3 is 13 amino acids long.